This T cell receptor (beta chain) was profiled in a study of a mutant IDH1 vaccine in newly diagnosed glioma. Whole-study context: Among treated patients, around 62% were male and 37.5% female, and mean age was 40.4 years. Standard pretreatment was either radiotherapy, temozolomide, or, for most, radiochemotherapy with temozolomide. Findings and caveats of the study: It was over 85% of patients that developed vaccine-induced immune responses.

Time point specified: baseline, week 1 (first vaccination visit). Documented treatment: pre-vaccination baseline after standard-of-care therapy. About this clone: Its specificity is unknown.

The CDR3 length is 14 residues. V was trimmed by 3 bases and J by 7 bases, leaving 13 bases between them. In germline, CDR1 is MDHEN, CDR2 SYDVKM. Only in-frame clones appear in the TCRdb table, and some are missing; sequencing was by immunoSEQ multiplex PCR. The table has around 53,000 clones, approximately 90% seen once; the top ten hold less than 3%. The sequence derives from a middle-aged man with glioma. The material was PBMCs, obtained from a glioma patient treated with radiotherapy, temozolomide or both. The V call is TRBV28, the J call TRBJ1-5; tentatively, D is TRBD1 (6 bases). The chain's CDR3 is CASSFKEGGQPQHF. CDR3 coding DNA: TGTGCCAGCAGTTTTAAAGAAGGGGGGCAGCCCCAGCATTTT. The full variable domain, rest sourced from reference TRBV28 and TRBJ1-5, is DVKVTQSSRYLVKRTGEKVFLECVQDMDHENMFWYRQDPGLGLRLIYFSYDVKMKEKGDIPEGYSVSREKKERFSLILESASTNQTSMYLCASSFKEGGQPQHFGDGTRLSIL.